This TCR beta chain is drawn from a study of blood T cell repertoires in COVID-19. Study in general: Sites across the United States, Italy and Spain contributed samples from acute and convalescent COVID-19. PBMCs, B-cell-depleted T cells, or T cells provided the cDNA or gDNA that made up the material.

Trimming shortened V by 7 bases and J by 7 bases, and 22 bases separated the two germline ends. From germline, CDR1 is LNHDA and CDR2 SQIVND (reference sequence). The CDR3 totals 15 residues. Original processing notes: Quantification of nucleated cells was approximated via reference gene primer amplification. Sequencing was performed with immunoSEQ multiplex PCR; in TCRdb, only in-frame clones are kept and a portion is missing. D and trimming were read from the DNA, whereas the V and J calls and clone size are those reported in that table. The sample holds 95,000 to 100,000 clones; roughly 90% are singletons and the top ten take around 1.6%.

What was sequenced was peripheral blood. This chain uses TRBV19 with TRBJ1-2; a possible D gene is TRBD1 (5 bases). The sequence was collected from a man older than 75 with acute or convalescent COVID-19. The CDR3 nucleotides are TGTGCCAGTAAAGTCGGGGGAAATAAAGGATTTGGCTACACCTTC. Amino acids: CASKVGGNKGFGYTF.